Shown below are 23 T cell receptor beta chains from a single sample sequenced in a study of technical replicates of blood from a handful of donors. TCRdb's table, derived via immunoSEQ multiplex PCR, lists solely in-frame clones and lacks some. The data show over 55,000 clones, around 87% seen once. The sample taken for sequencing was PBMCs. The receptors shown here come from a human donor in good health. Some clones in this sample may be carry-over from other donors' samples.

This chain connects TRBV5-8 to TRBJ1-1; D is possibly TRBD1 (6 bases). CDR3 length: 13 amino acids. Germline V gene data show CDR1 as SGHTS and CDR2 as YDEGEE. The V end lost 6 bases, the J end lost 11 bases, and 20 bases lay between the germline ends. DNA for the CDR3: TGTGCCAGCAAACTCCGGGTCCCAGGGGTCGCTTTCTTT. It specifies CASKLRVPGVAFF.

The rearrangement uses TRBV4-1 and TRBJ2-3; 7 nucleotides line up with TRBD1. Germline V gene sequence: CDR1 MGHRA, CDR2 YSYEKL. Trimming at V came to 0 bases and at J to 6 bases, leaving 6 bases not matched to a gene. The CDR3 runs 15 residues. The CDR3 here is CASSQDEGARDTQYF. As DNA, the CDR3 is TGCGCCAGCAGCCAAGACGAGGGGGCTCGGGATACGCAGTATTTT.

The genes are TRBV9 and TRBJ2-7, with 7 positions matching TRBD1. The CDR3 is 13 residues long. Germline CDR1 and CDR2: SGDLS and YYNGEE. V gave up 4 bases and J gave up 5 bases; unmatched junction bases: 6. The CDR3 here is CASSYGRGNEQYF. The DNA of the CDR3 is TGTGCCAGCAGCTACGGCAGGGGGAACGAGCAGTACTTC.

This clone appeared a single time. The V gene is TRBV2, the J gene TRBJ2-1, with TRBD2 identical over 13 bases. With V trimmed by 7 bases and J by 4 bases, 4 bases remained unmatched. Germline CDR1 and CDR2: SNHLY and FYNNEI. The length of the CDR3 is 15 residues. CDR3 in amino acids: CASKGTSGVYNEQFF. The CDR3 bases are TGTGCCAGCAAGGGGACTAGCGGGGTGTACAATGAGCAGTTCTTC.

The genes are TRBV5-4 and TRBJ1-6; D possibly corresponds to TRBD1 (5 bases). The ends were cut back, 4 bases at V and 7 bases at J, with 15 bases in the middle. The CDR3 runs 15 residues. The germline V gene encodes CDR1 SGHNT and CDR2 YYREEE (reference sequence). The CDR3 bases are TGTGCCAGCAGCCTGGATGGGGGAGGCAATTCACCCCTCCACTTT. As protein: CASSLDGGGNSPLHF.

V is TRBV5-6 and J is TRBJ1-5; tentatively, D is TRBD1 (6 bases). V lost 4 bases, J lost 7 bases, and 12 bases lay in between. The CDR3 covers 13 residues. CDR1 and CDR2 from the germline V gene are SGHDT and YYEEEE. The CDR3 region is CASSVRGYQPQHF. The CDR3 DNA reads as TGTGCCAGCAGCGTTAGGGGGTACCAGCCCCAGCATTTT.

The V gene is TRBV2, the J gene TRBJ2-5; D gene ambiguous. Trimming cost V 6 bases and J 5 bases, with 10 bases left between them. CDR1 and CDR2 (germline): SNHLY, FYNNEI. The CDR3 totals 12 residues. CDR3: CASRSAQETQYF. The CDR3 DNA sequence: TGTGCCAGCAGATCTGCACAGGAGACCCAGTACTTC.

J is TRBJ2-1 and V is TRBV29-1; 9 bases align to TRBD2. CDR1 is SQVTM and CDR2 is ANQGSEA in the germline V gene. Trimming cost V 7 bases and J 7 bases; bases outside gene matches: 23. CDR3 size: 18 residues. The CDR3 reads CSALTLVLSASGENEQFF. The CDR3 DNA sequence: TGCAGCGCCCTAACCCTGGTTCTGAGTGCTAGCGGGGAGAATGAGCAGTTCTTC.

This clone was seen a few times. The chain joins TRBV4-3 to TRBJ2-2, with D uncertain. CDR3 size: 13 residues. V dropped 0 bases and J dropped 6 bases, with 5 bases sitting between them. CDR1 is LGHNA and CDR2 is YSLEER in the germline V gene. CDR3 in DNA: TGCGCCAGCAGCCAAGATCGGGCCGGGGAGCTGTTTTTT. Its translation: CASSQDRAGELFF.

The genes are TRBV5-1 and TRBJ1-1; maybe TRBD1 (6 bases). The germline V gene has CDR1 SGHRS and CDR2 YFSETQ. Deletions cut 4 bases from V and 0 bases from J, with 13 bases between. This CDR3 is built from 15 residues. The CDR3 here is CASSGQGGLNTEAFF. The CDR3 nucleotides read TGCGCCAGCAGCGGTCAAGGGGGATTGAACACTGAAGCTTTCTTT.

This CDR3 is CAWSPGKNYGYTF. The CDR3 nucleotides read TGTGCCTGGAGTCCCGGGAAAAACTATGGCTACACCTTC. The chain carries TRBV30 and TRBJ1-2; D is unclear. Germline V lookup: CDR1 GTSNPN, CDR2 SVGIG (reference sequence). V was pared by 2 bases and J by 2 bases, with 9 bases between. The CDR3 has 13 amino acids.

The rearrangement links TRBV19 to TRBJ2-7; D is possibly TRBD2 (6 bases). The CDR3 loop spans 17 amino acids. Trimming took off 5 bases at V and 4 bases at J, with 24 bases between the two ends. Per the germline V gene, CDR1 is LNHDA and CDR2 is SQIVND (reference sequence). The CDR3 sequence: CASSEKLARIATYEQYF. The CDR3 coding sequence is TGTGCCAGTAGTGAGAAACTAGCCCGGATCGCGACTTACGAGCAGTACTTC.

The chain carries TRBV4-1 and TRBJ2-5; 7 nucleotides align to TRBD1. CDR1 is MGHRA, CDR2 YSYEKL, per germline. V lost 2 bases, J lost 1 base, and 7 bases stayed unmatched. The CDR3 has 16 residues. This chain's CDR3 is CASSQNPGTAQETQYF. CDR3 sequence (DNA): TGCGCCAGCAGCCAAAACCCCGGGACAGCCCAAGAGACCCAGTACTTC.

The V call is TRBV11-2, the J call TRBJ2-3; 11 bases match TRBD2. Germline values: CDR1 SGHAT, CDR2 FQNNGV. The CDR3 extends over 14 amino acids. J gave up 9 bases and V 2 bases, and 4 bases lay outside the gene matches. Written as DNA, the CDR3 is TGTGCCAGCAGCTTATCACTAGCGGGGGACACGCAGTATTTT. This encodes CASSLSLAGDTQYF.

The chain employs TRBV11-3 and TRBJ2-7; a possible D gene is TRBD2 (6 bases). The V end lost 5 bases, the J end lost 6 bases, and 20 bases lay between the germline ends. This CDR3 comprises 15 residues. Germline V gene lookup returns CDR1 SGHNT and CDR2 YENEEA. The CDR3 sequence is CASSPAGGSRSEQYF. Written as DNA, the CDR3 is TGTGCCAGCAGCCCCGCTGGGGGGTCGAGGAGCGAGCAGTACTTC.

The rearrangement joins TRBV5-5 to TRBJ2-5, with 8 bases fitting TRBD2. V trimming: 5 bases; J trimming: 1 base; junction bases outside the gene matches: 10. CDR3 length: 16 amino acids. Germline loops: CDR1 SGHKS, CDR2 YYEKEE (reference sequence). CDR3 sequence (DNA): TGTGCCAGCAGTTCCTTAGCGGGAACCCTCCAAGAGACCCAGTACTTC. Its protein product is CASSSLAGTLQETQYF.

The rearrangement links TRBV10-3 to TRBJ2-1; 9 nucleotides line up with TRBD2. This CDR3 spans 18 amino acids. V trimming: 0 bases; J trimming: 6 bases; junction bases outside the gene matches: 12. Germline values: CDR1 ENHRY, CDR2 SYGVKD. CDR3 sequence: CAISESFQNSGGPNEQFF. The CDR3 DNA reads TGTGCCATCAGTGAGTCGTTTCAGAATAGCGGGGGTCCCAATGAGCAGTTCTTC.

The chain carries TRBV7-9 and TRBJ2-3; weak D call: TRBD2 (6 bases). Trimming removed 0 bases at V and 6 bases at J, with 13 bases between. Per germline, CDR1 SEHNR and CDR2 FQNEAQ (reference sequence). This CDR3 is 15 amino acids long. The CDR3 reads CASSLASGVRDTQYF. CDR3 DNA: TGTGCCAGCAGCTTAGCGTCGGGAGTAAGGGATACGCAGTATTTT.

The rearrangement uses TRBV7-9 and TRBJ1-1, with 10 nucleotides matching TRBD1. The CDR3 runs to 14 residues. J was trimmed by 4 bases and V by 3 bases; bases with no gene match: 2. The germline V gene encodes CDR1 SEHNR and CDR2 FQNEAQ (reference sequence). The CDR3 sequence: CASSLGQGSTEAFF. The CDR3 region has the DNA TGTGCCAGCAGCTTGGGACAGGGGAGCACTGAAGCTTTCTTT.

The chain combines TRBV4-2 with TRBJ2-5, with 15 bases matching TRBD2. CDR1 is LGHNA and CDR2 is YNFKEQ in the germline V gene. This CDR3 has 17 residues. J was trimmed by 0 bases and V by 4 bases; bases with no gene match: 3. The CDR3 spells CASSLGTSGGHQETQYF. CDR3 nucleotides: TGTGCCAGCAGCCTGGGGACTAGCGGGGGGCACCAAGAGACCCAGTACTTC.

The CDR3 loop reads CAWSEGVGTEAFF. CDR3 DNA: TGTGCCTGGAGTGAAGGGGTGGGGACTGAAGCTTTCTTT. The V and J genes are TRBV30 and TRBJ1-1; tentative D call: TRBD1 (5 bases). V was shortened by 1 base and J by 5 bases, with 11 bases between the two germline ends. The germline V gene has CDR1 GTSNPN and CDR2 SVGIG (reference sequence). There are 13 residues in the CDR3.

This chain connects TRBV19 to TRBJ2-2; the D is unclear. The CDR3 length is 14 residues. The germline V gene has CDR1 LNHDA and CDR2 SQIVND (reference sequence). V was cut by 5 bases and J by 7 bases, with 14 bases left in between. As DNA, the CDR3 is TGTGCCAGTAGTTCCCGTTCCAAACACGGGGAGCTGTTTTTT. This encodes CASSSRSKHGELFF.

This clone was picked up a small number of times. The J gene is TRBJ1-1, the V gene TRBV7-9; 8 bases agree with TRBD1. V was pared by 4 bases and J by 0 bases, with 4 bases of the junction left unmatched. This CDR3 is built from 15 residues. Germline V CDR1 and CDR2: SEHNR, FQNEAQ (reference sequence). The CDR3 DNA sequence: TGTGCCAGCAGCTCCCAGGGGGCCATGAACACTGAAGCTTTCTTT. Its translation is CASSSQGAMNTEAFF.